This is a list of T cell receptor beta chains from one sample in a study of T cells in localized non-small cell lung cancer. Assay used: immunoSEQ multiplex PCR; TCRdb lists only in-frame clones, some missing. The sample contains some 1,700 clones, approximately 40% of which appear only once. The sample in question was lung tumor tissue, obtained before any cancer treatment. These receptors were collected from a female donor older than 55 with stage II squamous cell lung carcinoma. CDR3s include the opening cysteine and the closing phenylalanine or tryptophan. A D gene is named only where the DNA matches it firmly. Expanded clones get a size class; other rows say once, few or many, or leave the size out.

d_gene | j_gene | v_gene | abundance | CDR3nt | CDR3aa
. | TRBJ1-2 | TRBV18 | once | TGTGCCAGCTCACCAGGCCGAACCCGGGATGGCTACACCTTC | CASSPGRTRDGYTF
TRBD1 | TRBJ2-1 | TRBV30 | once | TGTGCCTGGAAATCGACAGGGGGTTTTTTATACAATGAGCAGTTCTTC | CAWKSTGGFLYNEQFF
TRBD1 | TRBJ2-1 | TRBV19 | . | TGTGCCAGTAGTCCCGACAGGGCCACCTACAATGAGCAGTTCTTC | CASSPDRATYNEQFF
. | TRBJ2-1 | TRBV30 | few | TGTGCCTGGAAGGGGGGGAGGGGAAGCCTCTCCTACAATGAGCAGTTCTTC | CAWKGGRGSLSYNEQFF
. | TRBJ1-2 | TRBV28 | few | TGTGCCAGCAGTTTAAGGCGGGAGAGCTATGGCTACACCTTC | CASSLRRESYGYTF
. | TRBJ2-7 | TRBV28 | . | TGTGCCAGCAGCCCCACCCTCTACGAGCAGTACTTC | CASSPTLYEQYF
. | TRBJ1-5 | TRBV6-8 | medium-sized | TGTGCCAGCAGCCGAGGGGACACCCCTTTTTCGCATTTT | CASSRGDTPFSHF
TRBD1 | TRBJ2-3 | TRBV19 | . | TGTGCCAGTAGTGCCCGGACAGGGCGCACAGATACGCAGTATTTT | CASSARTGRTDTQYF
TRBD1 | TRBJ2-1 | TRBV18 | . | TGTGCCAGCTCACCGGACAGGGACGGGGGGCAGTTCTTC | CASSPDRDGGQFF
TRBD1 | TRBJ1-2 | TRBV15 | . | TGTGCCACCAGCGATCGGGACAGGTCTTACTATGGCTACACCTTC | CATSDRDRSYYGYTF
. | TRBJ2-4 | TRBV7-1 | . | TGTGCCAGCAGCGTAGAAGGACAAGCCGTCAACATTCAGTACTTC | CASSVEGQAVNIQYF
. | TRBJ1-2 | TRBV10-2 | . | TGCGCCAGCAGTGGGCAGGGAAGAGGTTATGGCTACACCTTC | CASSGQGRGYGYTF
. | TRBJ2-1 | TRBV15 | . | TGTGCCACCAGCAGAGGGGTTGCGCACATCAATGAGCAGTTCTTC | CATSRGVAHINEQFF
. | TRBJ2-1 | TRBV25-1 | . | TGTGCCAGCAGTGAGTATTCCATCACCTACAATGAGCAGTTCTTC | CASSEYSITYNEQFF
TRBD1 | TRBJ1-3 | TRBV18 | . | TGTGCCAGCTCACTACAGGGGGCTGGAAACACCATATATTTT | CASSLQGAGNTIYF
. | TRBJ2-3 | TRBV11-3 | medium-sized | TGTGCCAGCAGCTTAGGGGCAGGGTCAGATACGCAGTATTTT | CASSLGAGSDTQYF
TRBD1 | TRBJ1-1 | TRBV15 | . | TGTGCCACCAGCTTACGGACAGGGTCAAACACTGAAGCTTTCTTT | CATSLRTGSNTEAFF
TRBD2 | TRBJ2-7 | TRBV30 | few | TGTGCCTGGAGTCCGGGGGGGTCCTACGAGCAGTACTTC | CAWSPGGSYEQYF
. | TRBJ2-1 | TRBV6-8 | . | TGTGCCAGCAGTCCCTTTAGCTCTGACTACAATGAGCAGTTCTTC | CASSPFSSDYNEQFF
TRBD1 | TRBJ2-2 | TRBV9 | . | TGTGCCAGCAGCGCGGGGACAGGGGGCGGCACCGGGGAGCTGTTTTTT | CASSAGTGGGTGELFF
. | TRBJ1-2 | TRBV23-1 | . | TGCGCCAGCAGTCAATCCGAGAACTATGGCTACACCTTC | CASSQSENYGYTF
. | TRBJ2-1 | TRBV9 | . | TGTGCCAGCAGCGAATCACCCGGCTCCTACAATGAGCAGTTCTTC | CASSESPGSYNEQFF
. | TRBJ2-6 | TRBV11-3 | medium-sized | TGTGCCAGCAGCTCTCGGGACTCCTTCTCTGGGGCCAACGTCCTGACTTTC | CASSSRDSFSGANVLTF
. | TRBJ2-1 | TRBV19 | . | TGTGCCAGTAGTGAAGCCCACAGGGTAGCCATGAGGAATGAGCAGTTCTTC | CASSEAHRVAMRNEQFF
. | TRBJ2-7 | TRBV6-8 | . | TGTGCCATCAGTGGTAACAGGGCGGACACCTACGAGCAGTACTTC | CAISGNRADTYEQYF
. | TRBJ1-1 | TRBV15 | few | TGTGCCACCAGCAGGGACCTCGCCGACACTGAAGCTTTCTTT | CATSRDLADTEAFF
. | TRBJ1-2 | TRBV19 | . | TGTGCCAGTAGTATGTTCGAAGGCCCCGACTATGGCTACACCTTC | CASSMFEGPDYGYTF
TRBD1 | TRBJ2-7 | TRBV28 | . | TGTGCCAGCAGCTCGGACAGGGGAGGGTACGAGCAGTACTTC | CASSSDRGGYEQYF
. | TRBJ2-6 | TRBV6-8 | few | TGTGCCAGCAGTGACTCTGGGAGCTCTGGGGCCAACGTCCTGACTTTC | CASSDSGSSGANVLTF
TRBD2 | TRBJ2-1 | TRBV4-1 | few | TGCGCCAGCAGCCAAGGGCGAGCGGGAGGGTGGAATGAGCAGTTCTTC | CASSQGRAGGWNEQFF
. | TRBJ2-7 | TRBV7-2 | medium-sized | TGTGCCAGCAGCTTAAGTCCCCCCTACGAGCAGTACTTC | CASSLSPPYEQYF
. | TRBJ1-1 | TRBV6-8 | few | TGTGCCAGCACCCCGGGGGGCCCCTACGGCGCCGGGAACACTGAAGCTTTCTTT | CASTPGGPYGAGNTEAFF
. | TRBJ2-3 | TRBV29-1 | . | TGCAGCGCCGCAAGGGCAGCCACAGATACGCAGTATTTT | CSAARAATDTQYF
TRBD1 | TRBJ2-6 | TRBV11-3 | . | TGTGCCAGCAGCTTGAGGCAGGGGGCTGGGGCCAACGTCCTGACTTTC | CASSLRQGAGANVLTF